This T cell receptor beta chain was documented in a study of response to subunit inactivated influenza vaccine. Study observations and caveats: The authors offered the suggestion that each seasonal influenza vaccination recruits few new T cells.

This clonotype occurred many times. Antigen unknown. TCRdb analysed the RT-PCR reads with MiXCR anew, one entry per CDR3 protein. Here the sample spans around 200,000 distinct CDR3 sequences, roughly 8.7% being singletons. Trimming stripped 6 bases from V and 1 base from J, with 15 bases between. CDR3 length: 15 amino acids. Germline CDR1 reads SNHLY; CDR2 reads FYNNEI. This TCR derives from a man aged 45-65 years who received an inactivated influenza vaccine. The sample consisted of non-naive T cells sorted from PBMCs, taken on the day of vaccination. The J gene is TRBJ2-5, the V gene TRBV2, with TRBD2 as a possible D gene (6 bases). The CDR3 reads CASRRDSTGQETQYF. DNA of the CDR3: TGTGCCAGCAGAAGGGACTCGACGGGCCAAGAGACCCAGTACTTC.